The rows below give T cell receptor beta chains drawn from one sample of a study of T cells in Graves' hyperthyroidism and ophthalmopathy. One entry per CDR3 protein, called by TCRdb with MiXCR from the multiplex PCR reads. The sample yields a few hundred thousand distinct CDR3 sequences, around 46% seen once. The specimen was peripheral blood or thyroid tissue (not recorded which). These receptor sequences come from a woman in her late teens or twenties with Graves' hyperthyroidism. The CDR3 runs from the conserved cysteine through the conserved F or W. The order of the fields is CDR3 length, V gene, clone size, D gene, J gene, CDR3 protein, CDR3 DNA. A D gene is named only where the DNA matches it firmly. For some rows the clone size is stated as once, few or many, or as a class when expanded; others skip it.

>11|TRBV7-9|.|.|TRBJ1-1
CASSLEDGAFF
TGTGCCAGCAGCTTAGAAGACGGAGCTTTCTTT
>13|TRBV10-3|many|.|TRBJ2-7
CAISPGHSYEQYF
TGTGCCATCAGCCCGGGACACTCCTACGAGCAGTACTTC
>15|TRBV29-1|.|TRBD2|TRBJ2-7
CSVAGGRLAEYEQYF
TGCAGCGTTGCAGGTGGAAGACTAGCGGAGTACGAGCAGTACTTC
>15|TRBV4-1|many|.|TRBJ2-7
CASRPRLGDIYEQYF
TGCGCCAGCAGGCCCAGACTTGGCGACATCTACGAGCAGTACTTC
>16|TRBV20-1|many|TRBD1|TRBJ1-6
CSGQGESSSYNSPLHF
TGCAGTGGACAGGGAGAATCTAGCTCCTATAATTCACCCCTCCACTTT
>16|TRBV7-8|many|.|TRBJ1-5
CASSYSGTASNQPQHF
TGTGCCAGCAGCTACAGTGGGACGGCCAGCAATCAGCCCCAGCATTTT
>13|TRBV20-1|.|.|TRBJ1-1
CSARPGPSTEAFF
TGCAGTGCCAGACCGGGACCGTCCACTGAAGCTTTCTTT
>13|TRBV6-5|many|.|TRBJ2-7
CASSAPGRYEQYF
TGTGCCAGCAGCGCCCCCGGCCGGTACGAGCAGTACTTC
>15|TRBV4-1|many|.|TRBJ2-7
CASSLEPGRSSEQYF
TGCGCCAGCAGCCTAGAACCGGGTAGGTCCTCCGAGCAGTACTTC
>16|TRBV10-3|many|.|TRBJ1-6
CAISEGGGGNNSPLHF
TGTGCCATCAGTGAAGGAGGAGGGGGTAATAATTCACCCCTCCACTTT
>15|TRBV7-8|many|TRBD1|TRBJ1-1
CASSHDRGMNTEAFF
TGTGCCAGCAGCCACGACAGGGGAATGAACACTGAAGCTTTCTTT
>16|TRBV19|.|TRBD2|TRBJ2-7
CASSLRSSGNYNEQYF
TGTGCCAGTAGTCTCCGTAGTAGCGGGAACTACAATGAGCAGTACTTC
>13|TRBV20-1|.|.|TRBJ1-4
CSAGKDFGEKLFF
TGCAGTGCTGGCAAGGACTTTGGCGAAAAACTGTTTTTT
>15|TRBV6-4|many|.|TRBJ1-2
CASSDPILANYGYTF
TGTGCCAGCAGTGACCCCATCCTTGCTAACTATGGCTACACCTTC
>16|TRBV15|.|.|TRBJ2-5
CATSSEVAALQETQYF
TGTGCCACCAGCAGTGAAGTGGCTGCCCTCCAAGAGACCCAGTACTTC
>17|TRBV7-1|.|.|TRBJ2-7
CASSDSGSYKVLYEQYF
TGTGCCAGCAGCGACAGCGGCTCGTACAAAGTTCTCTACGAGCAGTACTTC
>16|TRBV15|.|.|TRBJ2-1
CATRVTGSSVGNEQFF
TGTGCCACCAGGGTAACCGGGTCCTCGGTGGGTAATGAGCAGTTCTTC
>16|TRBV7-1|.|.|TRBJ2-7
CASSPPGRYFSYEQYF
TGTGCCAGCAGTCCGCCGGGAAGATACTTCTCCTACGAGCAGTACTTC
>13|TRBV12-3/TRBV12-4|.|TRBD2|TRBJ2-7
CASSPGGGDEQYF
TGTGCCAGCAGCCCGGGGGGTGGGGACGAGCAGTACTTC
>14|TRBV29-1|.|TRBD1|TRBJ1-1
CGVVPGQPNTGAFF
TGCGGCGTTGTCCCGGGACAGCCAAACACTGGAGCTTTCTTT
>15|TRBV7-2|.|.|TRBJ1-6
CASSPGRWGNSPLHF
TGTGCCAGCAGCCCGGGACGGTGGGGTAATTCACCCCTCCACTTT
>15|TRBV29-1|.|.|TRBJ2-7
CSVSGGGTSSYEQYF
TGCAGCGTTAGTGGTGGCGGGACGAGCTCCTACGAGCAGTACTTC
>15|TRBV6-5|many|.|TRBJ2-7
CASSLSLDPSYEQYF
TGTGCCAGCAGTCTCTCTTTGGATCCTTCCTACGAGCAGTACTTC
>15|TRBV29-1|many|.|TRBJ1-2
CSVEMLGTTNYGYTF
TGCAGCGTTGAAATGTTGGGGACAACTAACTATGGCTACACCTTC
>15|TRBV7-8|many|.|TRBJ1-6
CASSPGSPYNSPLHF
TGTGCCAGCAGCCCAGGGAGCCCCTATAATTCACCCCTCCACTTT
>17|TRBV7-2|.|.|TRBJ2-5
CASSQDHRAVYQETQYF
TGTGCCAGCAGCCAAGATCATCGGGCGGTGTACCAAGAGACCCAGTACTTC
>14|TRBV9|many|.|TRBJ2-7
CASSENSRSYEQYF
TGTGCCAGCAGCGAAAATAGCCGTTCCTACGAGCAGTACTTC
>15|TRBV12-3/TRBV12-4|.|.|TRBJ1-2
CASRTERTRNYGYTF
TGTGCCAGCAGGACTGAGCGGACACGTAACTATGGCTACACCTTC
>13|TRBV15|.|.|TRBJ2-7
CATSRDTSGEQYF
TGTGCCACCAGCAGAGATACGAGTGGGGAGCAGTACTTC
>14|TRBV5-5|.|.|TRBJ1-5
CASSLRDGQETQHF
TGTGCCAGCAGCTTGCGGGACGGCCAAGAGACCCAGCATTTT
>16|TRBV5-1|few|.|TRBJ2-3
CASSLRGAGRTDTQYF
TGCGCCAGCAGCTTACGAGGGGCGGGACGCACAGATACGCAGTATTTT
>14|TRBV4-3|many|.|TRBJ2-7
CASSLDRFGYEQYF
TGCGCCAGCAGTCTGGACCGGTTCGGGTACGAGCAGTACTTC
>12|TRBV20-1|.|.|TRBJ1-2
CSASGRPAGYTF
TGCAGTGCCAGCGGAAGGCCCGCTGGCTACACCTTC
>13|TRBV7-9|many|TRBD2|TRBJ2-7
CASSKSGGNEQYF
TGTGCCAGCAGCAAGAGCGGGGGCAACGAGCAGTACTTC
>15|TRBV6-2/TRBV6-3|many|.|TRBJ1-2
CASIETGRGGYGYTF
TGTGCCAGCATCGAGACAGGCCGGGGGGGCTATGGCTACACCTTC
>12|TRBV20-1|.|.|TRBJ1-2
CSASGGKAGNTF
TGCAGTGCTAGTGGAGGGAAGGCTGGAAACACCTTC
>14|TRBV12-3/TRBV12-4|many|.|TRBJ1-1
CASSSPVENTEAFF
TGTGCCAGCAGTTCCCCAGTAGAGAACACTGAAGCTTTCTTT
>14|TRBV13|many|.|TRBJ2-5
CASSGPPGEETQYF
TGTGCCAGCAGCGGACCCCCGGGGGAGGAGACCCAGTACTTC
>14|TRBV20-1|.|.|TRBJ2-6
CSAGPQRGANVLTF
TGCAGTGCTGGGCCCCAGCGGGGGGCCAACGTCCTGACTTTC
>18|TRBV24-1|.|.|TRBJ2-5
CATSEPSTSGDRGQTQYF
TGTGCCACCAGTGAGCCATCGACTAGCGGGGACAGGGGCCAGACCCAGTACTTC
>16|TRBV7-9|many|TRBD1|TRBJ1-2
CASSPTPGQGNYGYTF
TGTGCCAGCAGCCCGACGCCGGGACAGGGTAACTATGGCTACACCTTC
>13|TRBV29-1|few|TRBD1|TRBJ1-2
CSAGQASYNGYTF
TGCAGCGCAGGACAGGCCTCCTACAATGGCTACACCTTC
>14|TRBV9|many|.|TRBJ2-7
CASSPMGAVREQYF
TGTGCCAGCAGCCCCATGGGGGCGGTTAGGGAGCAGTACTTC
>14|TRBV7-9|.|.|TRBJ1-2
CASNLPGTSNGYTF
TGTGCCAGCAACCTACCCGGGACTAGCAATGGCTACACCTTC
>16|TRBV9|.|.|TRBJ1-1
CASSASPGLARTEAFF
TGTGCCAGCAGCGCCTCTCCGGGACTAGCGAGAACTGAAGCTTTCTTT
>15|TRBV6-6|.|.|TRBJ2-5
CAIAPGQAIQETQYF
TGTGCCATCGCGCCGGGACAAGCCATCCAAGAGACCCAGTACTTC
>13|TRBV29-1|few|TRBD1|TRBJ1-1
CSGQGVGNTEAFF
TGCAGCGGACAGGGGGTTGGAAACACTGAAGCTTTCTTT
>14|TRBV7-9|.|.|TRBJ2-5
CASTSSGHKETQYF
TGTGCCAGCACCTCGTCGGGCCACAAAGAGACCCAGTACTTC
>14|TRBV7-9|.|TRBD2|TRBJ2-7
CASSYSGRAAEQYF
TGTGCCAGCAGCTATAGCGGGAGAGCGGCCGAGCAGTACTTC
>15|TRBV5-1|many|TRBD2|TRBJ2-7
CASSMTSEATYEQYF
TGCGCCAGCAGCATGACTAGCGAGGCCACCTACGAGCAGTACTTC
>15|TRBV29-1|.|TRBD2|TRBJ2-5
CSVSGLAGGQETQYF
TGCAGCGTGAGTGGGCTAGCGGGAGGACAAGAGACCCAGTACTTC
>11|TRBV9|once|.|TRBJ1-4
CASSVAGTLFF
TGTGCCAGCAGCGTAGCCGGGACACTGTTTTTT
>14|TRBV2|.|.|TRBJ2-7
CASSVANTYNERFF
TGTGCCAGCAGTGTTGCGAATACCTACAATGAGCGGTTCTTC